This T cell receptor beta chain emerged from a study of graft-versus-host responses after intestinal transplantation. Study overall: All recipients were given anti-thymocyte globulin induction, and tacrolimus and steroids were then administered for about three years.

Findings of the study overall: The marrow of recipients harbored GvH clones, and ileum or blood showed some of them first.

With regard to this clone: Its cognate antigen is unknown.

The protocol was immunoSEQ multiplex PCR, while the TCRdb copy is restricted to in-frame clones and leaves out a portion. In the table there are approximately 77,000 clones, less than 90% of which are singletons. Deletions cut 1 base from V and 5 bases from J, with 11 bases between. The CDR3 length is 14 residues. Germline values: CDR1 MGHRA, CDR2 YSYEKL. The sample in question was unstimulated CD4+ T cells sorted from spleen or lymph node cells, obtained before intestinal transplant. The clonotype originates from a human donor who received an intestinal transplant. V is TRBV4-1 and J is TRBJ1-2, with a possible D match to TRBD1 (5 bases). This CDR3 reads CASSQGGGGYGYTF. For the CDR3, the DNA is TGCGCCAGCAGCCAAGGTGGGGGGGGATATGGCTACACCTTC.